This T cell receptor (beta chain) was observed in a study of PD-L1 blockade in urothelial cancer. Study-wide background: About 90% of the 29 patients were men with bladder-origin urothelial cancer. T cells numbered a median of approximately 130,000 in the blood samples. Study conclusions and caveats: Enhanced expansion of tumor-associated blood clones at 3 weeks characterized durable-benefit patients.

Assay used: immunoSEQ multiplex PCR; TCRdb lists only in-frame clones, some missing. The table lists tens of thousands of clones, around four fifths of them singletons, with 6.7% in the top ten. As for time point: pretreatment peripheral blood. Locally advanced or metastatic urothelial carcinoma affected all patients. This clone has a count of ten or more. What it binds is unknown. The CDR3 runs 16 residues. With V trimmed by 3 bases and J by 0 bases, 7 bases remained unmatched. Germline loops: CDR1 GTSNPN, CDR2 SVGIG (reference sequence). The V gene is TRBV30, the J gene TRBJ1-2; 10 bases fit TRBD1. This TCR came from a man aged 35-49 years with urothelial cancer. The source material was PBMCs, sampled around atezolizumab (anti-PD-L1) treatment. CDR3 region: CAWSDRGLLSNYGYTF. Here the CDR3 DNA reads TGTGCCTGGAGCGACAGGGGGCTACTCTCTAACTATGGCTACACCTTC.